The clone carrying this TCR beta chain was counted between two and nine times. The antigen remains undetermined. It may be a read error: a sequence one base away is much more abundant. This CDR3 region has 13 residues. Germline-derived CDR1 and CDR2 are LGHDT and YNNKEL (reference sequence). This sample stems from a study of T cells in Graves' hyperthyroidism and ophthalmopathy. Looking at the study overall: Peripheral blood was obtained at initial diagnosis, preceding any treatment.

Exclusion of a patient resulted from uncontrolled infection, other autoimmune disease, pregnancy or lactation. Sample collection date corresponds to first hyperthyroidism diagnosis, prior to any ophthalmopathy symptoms. Broader study findings: Most thyroid clonotypes that were expanded above 0.001 also turned up in blood.

What was amplified from RNA transcripts were TCR beta CDR3 regions. Primed by the HTBI set, a first-round RT-PCR was run on the TCR CDR3. TCRdb ran MiXCR on the multiplex PCR reads and lists one entry per CDR3 protein. In the table there are around 700,000 distinct CDR3 sequences, approximately 18% of which are singletons. The clonotype was recovered from a woman aged 45-60 years with Graves' hyperthyroidism that later progressed to Graves' ophthalmopathy. The V and J genes are TRBV3-1 and TRBJ2-5; the D is unclear. The sample comprised blood. The CDR3 loop is CASSRSRQETRYF. The CDR3 region has the DNA TGTGCCAGCAGCCGGTCCCGCCAAGAGACCCGGTACTTC.